Below are 5 T cell receptor beta chains sequenced from a single sample in a study of shared clonotypes between healthy human individuals. The repertoire was sequenced with immunoSEQ multiplex PCR; TCRdb's copy has only in-frame clones and lacks some. The sample contains over 400,000 clones, approximately 94% of which appear only once. Sequenced sample: naive CD4+ T cells sorted from blood. Subset: CD45RA+ positively selected. Receptor source: a woman in her 30s in good health.

The chain is built from TRBV7-3 and TRBJ2-1; D unresolved. Trimming pared 2 bases from V and 5 bases from J, leaving 10 bases between. The CDR3 is made up of 14 amino acids. CDR1 is SGHTA, CDR2 FQGTGA, per germline. CDR3 bases: TGTGCCAGCAGCTTATATCCTGCCAACAATGAGCAGTTCTTC. It yields the protein CASSLYPANNEQFF.

The V and J genes are TRBV28 and TRBJ2-7; TRBD1 aligns across 8 bases. Looked up from germline, CDR1 is MDHEN and CDR2 is SYDVKM. CDR3 length equals 15 residues. Trimming at V came to 2 bases and at J to 7 bases, leaving 10 bases not matched to a gene. CDR3 nucleotides: TGTGCCAGCAGTTTACACAGGGGGTTCTTAGGGGAGCAGTACTTC. Its translation: CASSLHRGFLGEQYF.

This chain connects TRBV7-4 to TRBJ2-3; TRBD1 is a possible D gene (5 bases). Trimming cost V 3 bases and J 1 base, with 11 bases left between them. The V gene's germline CDR1 is SGHVT and CDR2 SQSDAQ. The CDR3 loop spans 15 amino acids. The CDR3 is CASSLSPTGTDTQYF. The DNA for the CDR3 is TGTGCCAGCAGCTTGTCACCGACAGGCACAGATACGCAGTATTTT.

This chain connects TRBV2 to TRBJ1-5; D ambiguous. The V and J ends lost 2 bases and 4 bases respectively, with 9 bases between them. This CDR3 has 14 amino acids. The V gene's germline CDR1 is SNHLY and CDR2 FYNNEI. CDR3 bases: TGTGCCAGCAGTGAAAAAACCGGGAATCAGCCCCAGCATTTT. This sequence encodes CASSEKTGNQPQHF.

This chain connects TRBV29-1 to TRBJ2-7, with 8 bases lining up with TRBD1. CDR3 length: 14 residues. From germline, CDR1 is SQVTM and CDR2 ANQGSEA. V trimming: 6 bases; J trimming: 4 bases; junction bases outside the gene matches: 11. Here the CDR3 reads CSVAVGTGVYEQYF. The CDR3 DNA reads as TGCAGCGTGGCGGTCGGGACAGGAGTGTACGAGCAGTACTTC.